In this sample, the clone carrying this T cell receptor beta chain turned up a few times. This sample was included in a study of CD8 T cells in Susac syndrome. Random hexamers were used to reverse transcribe an amount of roughly 0.45 to 1 ug RNA. Via MiXCR, TCRdb re-called the immunoSEQ multiplex PCR reads, giving one row per CDR3 protein. This table holds roughly 200,000 distinct CDR3 sequences, 85% to 95% found once. The source of this sequence is a human donor with Susac syndrome. The source material was CD4+ T cells from PBMCs.

CDR3 loop: CASSRLFPSSGANVLTF. CDR3 in DNA: TGTGCCAGCAGCCGACTCTTCCCTTCATCTGGGGCCAACGTCCTGACTTTC. This chain uses TRBV14 with TRBJ2-6, with D unresolved. V was trimmed by 4 bases and J by 1 base, leaving 14 bases between them. CDR1 and CDR2 (germline): SGHDN, FVKESK. This CDR3 spans 17 amino acids.